A single sample gave rise to the 28 T cell receptor beta chains below, sequenced in a study of Tregs in tolerant kidney transplant recipients (dated by TCRdb to about 2019). The library was generated by the immunoSEQ multiplex PCR assay. TCRdb limited this immuneACCESS table to in-frame rearrangements with V and J called. A share of clones is missing; checked studies link under half to unresolved V genes, and the rest is unexplained. Counted in this sample were tens of thousands of clones; roughly 84% of them appeared once. The ten largest clonotypes hold about 4% of the sample. The source material was CD4+ T cells from blood. All receptors derive from a human donor in good health.

The V gene is TRBV7-2, the J gene TRBJ2-7; D is unresolved. V was cut by 1 base and J by 7 bases, with 11 bases left in between. The CDR3 length is 13 residues. CDR1 and CDR2 (germline): SGHTA, FQGNSA. The CDR3: CASSLDRATEQYF. The CDR3 bases are TGTGCCAGCAGCTTAGATCGGGCTACTGAGCAGTACTTC.

The chain links TRBV18 to TRBJ1-1; D remains ambiguous. Germline-derived CDR1 and CDR2 are KGHSH and LQKENI. Between the trimmed V and J ends, which lost 6 bases and 0 bases, there was a span of 14 bases. The CDR3 has 15 residues. CDR3 protein: CASSLPNKMNTEAFF. In DNA, the CDR3 is TGTGCCAGCTCTCTCCCAAATAAAATGAACACTGAAGCTTTCTTT.

The CDR3 region has the DNA TGTGCCAGCAGCACTCTGCCGGGACTAGCGGGAGGGCCGGGGCAGTACTTC. Translation gives CASSTLPGLAGGPGQYF. The rearrangement uses TRBV11-1 and TRBJ2-7; TRBD2 matches 16 bases. Looked up from germline, CDR1 is SGHAT and CDR2 is FQDESV (reference sequence). There are 17 residues in the CDR3. Trimming at V came to 5 bases and at J to 9 bases, leaving 13 bases not matched to a gene.

The J gene is TRBJ2-3, the V gene TRBV5-1, with 11 bases lining up with TRBD2. V was pared by 4 bases and J by 1 base, with 5 bases of the junction left unmatched. The CDR3 contains 16 residues. Germline loops: CDR1 SGHRS, CDR2 YFSETQ. The CDR3 is CASSPGLAGRTDTQYF. In nucleotides, the CDR3 is TGCGCCAGCAGCCCAGGACTAGCGGGCCGCACAGATACGCAGTATTTT.

The rearrangement joins TRBV5-1 to TRBJ1-1; no definite D call. V lost 2 bases to trimming and J lost 1 base, with 9 bases between them. The CDR3 has 14 residues. Germline V lookup: CDR1 SGHRS, CDR2 YFSETQ. The CDR3, as DNA: TGCGCCAGCAGCTTTGACCGGGGGAACACTGAAGCTTTCTTT. It is translated as CASSFDRGNTEAFF.

The chain carries TRBV25-1 and TRBJ2-1, with no clear D. The CDR3 totals 14 residues. From germline, CDR1 is MGHDK and CDR2 SYGVNS. Trimming took off 3 bases at V and 4 bases at J, with 10 bases between the two ends. The CDR3 DNA reads as TGTGCCAGCAGTGACAGTACCTATTACAATGAGCAGTTCTTC. Translation gives CASSDSTYYNEQFF.

The J gene is TRBJ1-1, the V gene TRBV5-1; perhaps TRBD1 as D (5 bases). V was clipped by 3 bases and J by 4 bases, with 16 bases between them. The germline CDR1 and CDR2 sequences are SGHRS and YFSETQ. The CDR3 loop spans 15 amino acids. CDR3 residues: CASSYTGTGSTEAFF. Here the CDR3 DNA reads TGCGCCAGCAGCTACACAGGCACCGGGAGCACTGAAGCTTTCTTT.

The J gene is TRBJ2-1, the V gene TRBV7-9, with 9 bases matching TRBD2. CDR3 length: 15 residues. CDR1 SEHNR and CDR2 FQNEAQ come from the germline V gene (reference sequence). With V trimmed by 1 base and J by 6 bases, 4 bases remained unmatched. DNA of the CDR3: TGTGCCAGCAGCTTAGGCGGGAGGGCCGTCAATGAGCAGTTCTTC. As protein: CASSLGGRAVNEQFF.

The rearrangement links TRBV7-6 to TRBJ1-4; 11 bases line up with TRBD1. This CDR3 spans 16 amino acids. V shed 2 bases and J 8 bases; nucleotides not matched to a gene: 7. CDR1 is SGHVS, CDR2 FNYEAQ, per germline. CDR3 sequence (DNA): TGTGCCAGCAGCTTACTAGGACAGGGGGCAAGGGAAAAACTGTTTTTT. This sequence encodes CASSLLGQGAREKLFF. Looking up the rest from reference TRBV7-6 and TRBJ1-4 gives the full variable domain: GAGVSQSPRYKVTKRGQDVALRCDPISGHVSLYWYRQALGQGPEFLTYFNYEAQQDKSGLPNDRFSAERPEGSISTLTIQRTEQRDSAMYRCASSLLGQGAREKLFFGSGTQLSVL.

The rearrangement joins TRBV23-1 to TRBJ1-1, with D tentatively TRBD1 (5 bases). TRBV23-1 is an ORF for which the function is uncertain. The CDR3 covers 13 residues. V lost 3 bases to trimming and J lost 6 bases, with 11 bases between them. The CDR3 reads CASSHRRDAEAFF. CDR3 nucleotides: TGCGCCAGCAGTCACCGCAGGGATGCTGAAGCTTTCTTT.

V and J are TRBV12-5 and TRBJ1-1; tentatively, D is TRBD1 (5 bases). V gave up 8 bases and J gave up 2 bases, with 9 bases separating them. The CDR3 is 12 residues long. The germline gives CDR1 LGHNT, CDR2 FRNRAP. The CDR3 is CASKRGNTEAFF. CDR3 nucleotide sequence: TGTGCTAGTAAAAGGGGTAACACTGAAGCTTTCTTT.

This chain connects TRBV19 to TRBJ1-2; D is undetermined. V was clipped by 10 bases and J by 8 bases, with 17 bases between them. CDR3 length: 12 amino acids. Germline V gives CDR1 LNHDA, CDR2 SQIVND (reference sequence). For the CDR3, the DNA is TGTGCCACCAATTTTTGGGAGGAGGGCTACACCTTC. The encoded protein is CATNFWEEGYTF. The full variable domain, completed using reference TRBV19 and TRBJ1-2, is DGGITQSPKYLFRKEGQNVTLSCEQNLNHDAMYWYRQDPGQGLRLIYYSQIVNDFQKGDIAEGYSVSREKKESFPLTVTSAQKNPTAFYLCATNFWEEGYTFGSGTRLTVV.

The chain combines TRBV18 with TRBJ1-6, with 7 bases matching TRBD1. The CDR3 is 14 residues long. Germline assignment: CDR1 KGHSH and CDR2 LQKENI. With V trimmed by 8 bases and J by 6 bases, 7 bases remained unmatched. In DNA, the CDR3 is TGTGCCAGCGCATCGACAGGGCGTAATTCACCCCTCCACTTT. Its protein product is CASASTGRNSPLHF. Full variable domain (remainder filled in from reference TRBV18 and TRBJ1-6): NAGVMQNPRHLVRRRGQEARLRCSPMKGHSHVYWYRQLPEEGLKFMVYLQKENIIDESGMPKERFSAEFPKEGPSILRIQQVVRGDSAAYFCASASTGRNSPLHFGNGTRLTVT.

This chain connects TRBV7-2 to TRBJ2-7, with 8 nucleotides matching TRBD2. The germline CDR1 and CDR2 sequences are SGHTA and FQGNSA. The CDR3 extends over 15 amino acids. Trimming at V came to 5 bases and at J to 1 base, leaving 7 bases not matched to a gene. Written as DNA, the CDR3 is TGTGCCAGCAGCACTACTAGCGGAGCGTCCTACGAGCAGTACTTC. Translated: CASSTTSGASYEQYF.

This chain links TRBV6-6 with TRBJ2-7; 11 nucleotides agree with TRBD1. Germline V CDR1 and CDR2: MNHNY, SVGAGI (reference sequence). The CDR3 has 15 residues. Germline trimming cut 6 bases from V and 6 bases from J; bases unmatched to any gene: 10. DNA for the CDR3: TGTGCCAGCAGCCTCGCCGGACAGGGGGCGGCCGAGCAGTACTTC. Its protein is CASSLAGQGAAEQYF.

V is TRBV30 and J is TRBJ2-2; 9 bases match TRBD1. This CDR3 has 15 amino acids. CDR1 is GTSNPN, CDR2 SVGIG, per germline (reference sequence). Trimming cost V 2 bases and J 5 bases; bases outside gene matches: 6. The CDR3 region is CAWSFRDRVTGELFF. CDR3 bases: TGTGCCTGGAGTTTCCGGGACAGGGTAACCGGGGAGCTGTTTTTT. The full variable domain, completed using reference TRBV30 and TRBJ2-2, is SQTIHQWPATLVQPVGSPLSLECTVEGTSNPNLYWYRQAAGRGLQLLFYSVGIGQISSEVPQNLSASRPQDRQFILSSKKLLLSDSGFYLCAWSFRDRVTGELFFGEGSRLTVL.

This sequence joins TRBV2 and TRBJ1-2; D is ambiguous. This CDR3 has 14 residues. Germline V CDR1 and CDR2: SNHLY, FYNNEI. Between the trimmed V and J ends, which lost 0 bases and 0 bases, there was a span of 5 bases. The DNA of the CDR3 is TGTGCCAGCAGTGAAGCGCGAACTAACTATGGCTACACCTTC. Its protein is CASSEARTNYGYTF.

The gene calls are TRBV6-1 and TRBJ2-7, with unresolved D. Germline V gives CDR1 MNHNS, CDR2 SASEGT. Trimming left V 1 base short and J 6 bases short, with 16 bases between. The CDR3 runs to 15 residues. The DNA for the CDR3 is TGTGCCAGCAGTGAAGGCGGCTGGGAAGCAGGCGAGCAGTACTTC. Translation gives CASSEGGWEAGEQYF.

CDR3 nucleotide sequence: TGTGCCACCCGCCCGGGCCTGAGGGATCAGCCCCAGCATTTT. This codes for CATRPGLRDQPQHF. The rearrangement links TRBV27 to TRBJ1-5; no reliable D call. Germline-derived CDR1 and CDR2 are MNHEY and SMNVEV (reference sequence). The ends were cut back, 10 bases at V and 5 bases at J, with 18 bases in the middle. The CDR3 extends over 14 amino acids.

This chain uses TRBV27 with TRBJ1-6; maybe TRBD1 (6 bases). The CDR3 extends over 15 amino acids. V lost 7 bases and J lost 4, with 14 bases in between. Germline lookup yields CDR1 MNHEY and CDR2 SMNVEV (reference sequence). The CDR3 here is CASTASDSYNSPLHF. The CDR3 DNA sequence: TGTGCCAGCACCGCTTCGGACAGTTATAATTCACCCCTCCACTTT.

This rearrangement joins TRBV11-1 to TRBJ2-7, with D tentatively TRBD2 (6 bases). The germline CDR1 and CDR2 sequences are SGHAT and FQDESV (reference sequence). This CDR3 is built from 14 residues. V lost 1 base to trimming and J lost 0 bases, with 7 bases between them. CDR3 region: CASSLDGSSYEQYF. The CDR3 region has the DNA TGTGCCAGCAGCTTAGACGGGAGCTCCTACGAGCAGTACTTC.

The V call is TRBV6-5, the J call TRBJ2-5, with D perhaps TRBD2 (5 bases). CDR1 and CDR2 from the germline V gene are MNHEY and SVGAGI. This CDR3 has 11 residues. The V end lost 6 bases, the J end lost 5 bases, and 7 bases lay between the germline ends. The CDR3 spells CASSAGETQYF. For the CDR3, the DNA is TGTGCCAGCAGCGCGGGCGAGACCCAGTACTTC.

In this sample, this clone turned up once. The chain combines TRBV4-1 with TRBJ2-1; D is perhaps TRBD1 or TRBD2 (5 bases each). Trimming stripped 4 bases from V and 6 bases from J, with 16 bases between. This CDR3 spans 15 amino acids. Germline values: CDR1 MGHRA, CDR2 YSYEKL. The CDR3 nucleotides are TGCGCCAGCAGCCGTACCGGGACCGGTTTCAATGAGCAGTTCTTC. Translated: CASSRTGTGFNEQFF.

The CDR3 region has the DNA TGTGCCAGCAGCGGACAGGGGGATGACTATGGCTACACCTTC. It translates to CASSGQGDDYGYTF. The V and J genes are TRBV7-3 and TRBJ1-2, with 10 bases identical to TRBD1. The germline V gene has CDR1 SGHTA and CDR2 FQGTGA. This CDR3 region has 14 residues. With V trimmed by 5 bases and J by 3 bases, 3 bases remained unmatched.

V usage is TRBV7-9 and J usage is TRBJ2-3; D unresolved. CDR1 and CDR2 (germline): SEHNR, FQNEAQ (reference sequence). The CDR3 extends over 12 amino acids. The germline V and J ends were trimmed by 7 bases and 5 bases, with 10 bases remaining between them. The CDR3 DNA sequence: TGTGCCAGCAACCTAGTAGGAGATACGCAGTATTTT. This sequence encodes CASNLVGDTQYF.

This clone was detected a few times. V gene TRBV7-2 combines with J gene TRBJ1-5; possibly TRBD1 for D (5 bases). CDR1 SGHTA and CDR2 FQGNSA come from the germline V gene. This CDR3 has 15 amino acids. Trimming removed 0 bases at V and 7 bases at J, with 13 bases between. CDR3 bases: TGTGCCAGCAGCTTAGCGGGCAGGGAGGACCAGCCCCAGCATTTT. Translating gives CASSLAGREDQPQHF.

J is TRBJ1-1 and V is TRBV6-5; D is unclear. The CDR3 has 12 residues. The germline V gene has CDR1 MNHEY and CDR2 SVGAGI. The V end was cut by 6 bases, the J end by 5 bases, with 10 bases between. Here the CDR3 reads CASRQRSTEAFF. In DNA form, the CDR3 reads TGTGCCAGCAGGCAGAGGTCGACTGAAGCTTTCTTT.

This chain joins TRBV2 and TRBJ1-5; D unclear. Looked up from germline, CDR1 is SNHLY and CDR2 is FYNNEI. There are 14 residues in the CDR3. Trimming cost V 4 bases and J 2 bases, with 9 bases left between them. The CDR3 loop is CASSVERGNQPQHF. The CDR3 DNA reads as TGTGCCAGCAGTGTTGAGAGGGGCAATCAGCCCCAGCATTTT.